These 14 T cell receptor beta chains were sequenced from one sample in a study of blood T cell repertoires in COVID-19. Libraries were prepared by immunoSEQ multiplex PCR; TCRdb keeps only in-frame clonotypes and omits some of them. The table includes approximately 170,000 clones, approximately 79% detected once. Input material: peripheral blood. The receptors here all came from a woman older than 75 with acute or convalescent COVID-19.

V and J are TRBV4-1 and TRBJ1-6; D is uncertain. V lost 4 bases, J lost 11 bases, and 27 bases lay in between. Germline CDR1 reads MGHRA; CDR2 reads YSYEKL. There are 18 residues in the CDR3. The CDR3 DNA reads TGCGCCAGCAGCCGCCTTAGGAGCACCCCGGGATCGCTTACACCCCTCCACTTT. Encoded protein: CASSRLRSTPGSLTPLHF.

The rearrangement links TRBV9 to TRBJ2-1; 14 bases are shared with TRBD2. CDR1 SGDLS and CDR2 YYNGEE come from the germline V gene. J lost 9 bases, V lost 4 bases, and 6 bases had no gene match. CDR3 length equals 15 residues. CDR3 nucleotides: TGTGCCAGCAGCAAAGCCGGGACTAGCGGGAGTGAGCAGTTCTTC. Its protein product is CASSKAGTSGSEQFF.

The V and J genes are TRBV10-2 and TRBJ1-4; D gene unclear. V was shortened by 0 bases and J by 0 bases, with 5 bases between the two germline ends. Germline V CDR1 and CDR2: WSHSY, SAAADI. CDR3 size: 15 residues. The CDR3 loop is CASSESPATNEKLFF. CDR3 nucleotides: TGCGCCAGCAGTGAGTCCCCAGCAACTAATGAAAAACTGTTTTTT.

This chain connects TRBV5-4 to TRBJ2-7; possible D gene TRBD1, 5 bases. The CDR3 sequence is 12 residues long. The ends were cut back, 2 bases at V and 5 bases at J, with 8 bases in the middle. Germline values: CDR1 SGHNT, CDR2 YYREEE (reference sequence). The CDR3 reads CASSFDRHEQYF. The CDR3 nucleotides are TGTGCCAGCAGCTTCGACAGACACGAGCAGTACTTC. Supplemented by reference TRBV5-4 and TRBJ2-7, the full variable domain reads ETGVTQSPTHLIKTRGQQVTLRCSSQSGHNTVSWYQQALGQGPQFIFQYYREEENGRGNFPPRFSGLQFPNYSSELNVNALELDDSALYLCASSFDRHEQYFGPGTRLTVT.

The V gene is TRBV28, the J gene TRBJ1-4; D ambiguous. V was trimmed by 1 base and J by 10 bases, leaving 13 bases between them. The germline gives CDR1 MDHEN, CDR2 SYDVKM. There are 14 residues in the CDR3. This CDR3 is CASSLSATTGKLFF. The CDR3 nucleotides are TGTGCCAGCAGTTTATCGGCTACGACGGGAAAACTGTTTTTT.

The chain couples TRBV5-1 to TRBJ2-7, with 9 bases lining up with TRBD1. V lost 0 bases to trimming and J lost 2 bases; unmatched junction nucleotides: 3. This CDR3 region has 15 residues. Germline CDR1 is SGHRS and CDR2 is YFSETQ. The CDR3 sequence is CASSLGTGAPYEQYF. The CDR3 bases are TGCGCCAGCAGCTTGGGGACAGGGGCCCCCTACGAGCAGTACTTC.

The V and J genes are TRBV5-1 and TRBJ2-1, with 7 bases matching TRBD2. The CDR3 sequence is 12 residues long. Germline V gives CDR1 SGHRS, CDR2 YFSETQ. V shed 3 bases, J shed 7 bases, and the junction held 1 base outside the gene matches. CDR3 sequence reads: CASSWRGNEQFF. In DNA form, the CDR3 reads TGCGCCAGCAGCTGGCGGGGGAATGAGCAGTTCTTC. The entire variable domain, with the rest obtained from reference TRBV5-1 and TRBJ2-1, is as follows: KAGVTQTPRYLIKTRGQQVTLSCSPISGHRSVSWYQQTPGQGLQFLFEYFSETQRNKGNFPGRFSGRQFSNSRSEMNVSTLELGDSALYLCASSWRGNEQFFGPGTRLTVL.

The CDR3 DNA sequence: TGCGCCAGCAGCCGGGGGCCAAATCAGCCCCAGCATTTT. Translating it yields CASSRGPNQPQHF. The chain joins TRBV4-1 to TRBJ1-5; the D gene is possibly TRBD1 (6 bases). Germline V CDR1 and CDR2: MGHRA, YSYEKL. The CDR3 totals 13 residues. Trimming left V 4 bases short and J 4 bases short, with 8 bases between.

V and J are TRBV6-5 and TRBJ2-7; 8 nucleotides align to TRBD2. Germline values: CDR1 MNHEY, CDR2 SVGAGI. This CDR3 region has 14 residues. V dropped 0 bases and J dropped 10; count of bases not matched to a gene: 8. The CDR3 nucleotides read TGTGCCAGCAGTTACTCGAAGACTAGCGACTTCCAGTACTTC. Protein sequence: CASSYSKTSDFQYF.

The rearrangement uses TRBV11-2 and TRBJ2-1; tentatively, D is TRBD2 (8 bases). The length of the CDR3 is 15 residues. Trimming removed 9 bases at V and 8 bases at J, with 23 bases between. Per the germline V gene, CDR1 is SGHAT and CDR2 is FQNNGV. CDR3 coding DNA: TGTGCCAGTATCAAACAGGGGAGCGGGGGCGATGAGCAGTTCTTC. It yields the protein CASIKQGSGGDEQFF.

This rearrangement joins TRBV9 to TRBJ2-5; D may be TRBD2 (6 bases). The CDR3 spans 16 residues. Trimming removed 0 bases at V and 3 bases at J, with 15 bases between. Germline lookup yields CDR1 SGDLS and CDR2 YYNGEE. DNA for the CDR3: TGTGCCAGCAGCGTAGGGACTATCGTCCGAAAAGAGACCCAGTACTTC. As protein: CASSVGTIVRKETQYF.

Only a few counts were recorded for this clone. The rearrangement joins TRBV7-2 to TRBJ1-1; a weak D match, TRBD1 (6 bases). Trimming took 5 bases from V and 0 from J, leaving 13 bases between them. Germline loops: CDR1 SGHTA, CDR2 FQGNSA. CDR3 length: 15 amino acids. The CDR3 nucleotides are TGTGCCAGCAGCGGCGGGGGGGGCCTGAACACTGAAGCTTTCTTT. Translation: CASSGGGGLNTEAFF.

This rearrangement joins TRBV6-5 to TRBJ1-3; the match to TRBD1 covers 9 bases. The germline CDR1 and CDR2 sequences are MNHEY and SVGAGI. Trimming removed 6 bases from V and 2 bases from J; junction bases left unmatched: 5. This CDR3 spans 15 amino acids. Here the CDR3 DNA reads TGTGCCAGCAGGATGACAGGGGGACCTGGAAACACCATATATTTT. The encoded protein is CASRMTGGPGNTIYF.

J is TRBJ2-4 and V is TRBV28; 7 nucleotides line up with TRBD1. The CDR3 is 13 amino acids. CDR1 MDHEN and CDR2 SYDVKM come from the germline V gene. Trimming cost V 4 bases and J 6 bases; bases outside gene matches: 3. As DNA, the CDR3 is TGTGCCAGCAGTTCGGGACAGTTAAACATTCAGTACTTC. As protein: CASSSGQLNIQYF.